These 27 T cell receptor beta chains were all obtained from the same sample, sequenced in a study of radiotherapy plus CTLA-4 blockade in lung cancer. Profiled with immunoSEQ multiplex PCR; TCRdb holds only in-frame clones, not every one. The sample has 71,000 or so clones; around 84% are singletons. The sample was peripheral blood, taken from a patient treated with radiotherapy plus ipilimumab. Receptor source: a human donor with non-small cell lung cancer who had stable disease on radiotherapy plus ipilimumab.

This clone showed up just a few times. This chain uses TRBV28 with TRBJ2-1; 9 nucleotides match TRBD2. The J segment lost 10 bases and the V segment lost 4 bases, leaving 5 bases of the junction unmatched. The germline gives CDR1 MDHEN, CDR2 SYDVKM. This CDR3 is 13 amino acids long. As DNA, the CDR3 is TGTGCCAGCAGTTCCTCTACTAGCGGGGAGCAGTTCTTC. Translating gives CASSSSTSGEQFF.

As regards this clone: This specimen includes other DNA sequences encoding the same CDR3. The chain recombines TRBV5-1 with TRBJ2-7; 7 nucleotides align to TRBD1. CDR3 size: 14 residues. V shed 0 bases, J shed 2 bases, and the junction held 2 bases outside the gene matches. Germline loops: CDR1 SGHRS, CDR2 YFSETQ. The CDR3 sequence is CASSLGQGAYEQYF. In DNA, the CDR3 is TGCGCCAGCAGCTTGGGGCAGGGGGCCTACGAGCAGTACTTC.

This clone was seen only a few times. The rearrangement uses TRBV11-2 and TRBJ2-7; D not resolved. CDR1 SGHAT and CDR2 FQNNGV come from the germline V gene. Between the trimmed V and J ends, which lost 4 bases and 3 bases, there was a span of 7 bases. The CDR3 extends over 12 amino acids. The CDR3 loop reads CASSYNSYEQYF. CDR3 DNA: TGTGCCAGCAGCTACAACAGCTACGAGCAGTACTTC.

The chain combines TRBV30 with TRBJ1-3; D unresolved. V was trimmed by 2 bases and J by 9 bases, leaving 8 bases between them. Germline V gives CDR1 GTSNPN, CDR2 SVGIG (reference sequence). This CDR3 is 11 amino acids long. Here the CDR3 reads CAWSLTSTIYF. In DNA form, the CDR3 reads TGTGCCTGGAGTCTTACTTCCACCATATATTTT.

To note about this clone: One end of the junction does not line up with germline, which may come from a read error. The rearrangement links TRBV7-9 to TRBJ2-3, with D perhaps assigned TRBD1 or TRBD2 (6 bases each). The CDR3 loop spans 12 amino acids. In germline, CDR1 is SEHNR, CDR2 FQNEAQ (reference sequence). The CDR3: CANSGGGDTQYF. CDR3 nucleotide sequence: TGTGCCAACAGCGGAGGGGGAGATACGCAGTATTTT.

This clone showed up just once. This chain links TRBV7-6 with TRBJ1-4; no clear D gene. The CDR3 consists of 16 residues. V dropped 2 bases and J dropped 2 bases, with 12 bases sitting between them. Germline assignment: CDR1 SGHVS and CDR2 FNYEAQ. CDR3 nucleotide sequence: TGTGCCAGCAGCTTACGGTCCCCTGGGACTAATGAAAAACTGTTTTTT. This gives the protein CASSLRSPGTNEKLFF.

This CDR3 is CASSFGGNEQYF. Written as DNA, the CDR3 is TGTGCCAGCAGCTTCGGAGGGAACGAGCAGTACTTC. J is TRBJ2-7 and V is TRBV5-4; D perhaps matches TRBD2 (6 bases). The germline V gene has CDR1 SGHNT and CDR2 YYREEE (reference sequence). CDR3 size: 12 residues. With 2 bases removed from V and 5 bases from J, the gap between germline ends came to 8 bases.

This chain joins TRBV30 and TRBJ2-5; D gene uncertain. The germline gives CDR1 GTSNPN, CDR2 SVGIG (reference sequence). CDR3 size: 13 residues. V was trimmed by 2 bases and J by 2 bases, leaving 9 bases between them. CDR3 residues: CAWSRAGQETQYF. The DNA for the CDR3 is TGTGCCTGGAGTAGGGCAGGACAAGAGACCCAGTACTTC.

The chain combines TRBV28 with TRBJ2-1; D may be TRBD1 (6 bases). Germline V gives CDR1 MDHEN, CDR2 SYDVKM. Trimming left V 7 bases short and J 6 bases short, with 13 bases between. This CDR3 contains 13 residues. The CDR3 sequence is CASTGTPSNEQFF. In nucleotides, the CDR3 is TGTGCCAGCACCGGGACACCTTCCAATGAGCAGTTCTTC.

The chain couples TRBV6-1 to TRBJ2-2; D possibly corresponds to TRBD1 (5 bases). V was trimmed by 4 bases and J by 5 bases, leaving 11 bases between them. CDR1 MNHNS and CDR2 SASEGT come from the germline V gene. The CDR3 is 14 amino acids. The CDR3 spells CASSGGGLTGELFF. The CDR3 DNA sequence: TGTGCCAGCAGTGGGGGCGGCCTAACCGGGGAGCTGTTTTTT.

The V call is TRBV7-9, the J call TRBJ2-1, with 7 nucleotides matching TRBD2. Germline V lookup: CDR1 SEHNR, CDR2 FQNEAQ (reference sequence). CDR3 length: 15 amino acids. The trim removed 3 bases at V and 2 bases at J, leaving 4 bases unmatched. This CDR3 reads CASSFREAPYNEQFF. DNA of the CDR3: TGTGCCAGCAGCTTCCGGGAGGCCCCCTACAATGAGCAGTTCTTC. The entire variable domain, with the rest obtained from reference TRBV7-9 and TRBJ2-1, is as follows: DTGVSQNPRHKITKRGQNVTFRCDPISEHNRLYWYRQTLGQGPEFLTYFQNEAQLEKSRLLSDRFSAERPKGSFSTLEIQRTEQGDSAMYLCASSFREAPYNEQFFGPGTRLTVL.

The chain employs TRBV27 and TRBJ2-7; TRBD2 matches at 12 bases. The germline CDR1 and CDR2 sequences are MNHEY and SMNVEV (reference sequence). The length of the CDR3 is 14 residues. J lost 5 bases, V lost 8 bases, and 7 bases had no gene match. The CDR3 DNA sequence: TGTGCCAGCCGGACTAGCGGGGACCCCCACGAGCAGTACTTC. Its protein is CASRTSGDPHEQYF.

The chain joins TRBV5-4 to TRBJ2-3; TRBD2 matches 8 bases. The CDR3 totals 13 residues. V gave up 4 bases and J gave up 5 bases; unmatched junction bases: 3. Germline V lookup: CDR1 SGHNT, CDR2 YYREEE (reference sequence). DNA for the CDR3: TGTGCCAGCAGCAGCGGGAGTCGAGATACGCAGTATTTT. It translates to CASSSGSRDTQYF.

The CDR3 loop is CASSPGQMNTEAFF. As DNA, the CDR3 is TGTGCCAGCTCACCGGGACAGATGAACACTGAAGCTTTCTTT. V and J are TRBV18 and TRBJ1-1, with TRBD1 identical over 7 bases. J was trimmed by 0 bases and V by 3 bases; bases with no gene match: 1. CDR1 and CDR2 (germline): KGHSH, LQKENI. CDR3 length: 14 amino acids. The full variable domain, in which reference TRBV18 and TRBJ1-1 provide the parts outside the CDR3, is NAGVMQNPRHLVRRRGQEARLRCSPMKGHSHVYWYRQLPEEGLKFMVYLQKENIIDESGMPKERFSAEFPKEGPSILRIQQVVRGDSAAYFCASSPGQMNTEAFFGQGTRLTVV.

This clone appeared once. The chain has TRBV5-1 and TRBJ1-1, with no clear D. The CDR3 consists of 15 residues. Deletions cut 0 bases from V and 4 bases from J, with 13 bases between. Germline values: CDR1 SGHRS, CDR2 YFSETQ. Written as DNA, the CDR3 is TGCGCCAGCAGCTTGGAGTTTGGGGTCAGCACTGAAGCTTTCTTT. Encoded protein: CASSLEFGVSTEAFF.

The V call is TRBV6-5, the J call TRBJ1-2, with no clear D. Germline CDR1 and CDR2: MNHEY and SVGAGI. V was shortened by 6 bases and J by 4 bases, with 9 bases between the two germline ends. The CDR3 has 12 residues. CDR3 nucleotides: TGTGCCAGCAGGCTCGGAAGCTATGGCTACACCTTC. It yields the protein CASRLGSYGYTF.

The rearrangement links TRBV6-6 to TRBJ1-5; 10 nucleotides align to TRBD1. The CDR3 is made up of 15 amino acids. Germline CDR1 and CDR2: MNHNY and SVGAGI (reference sequence). Trimming at V came to 8 bases and at J to 1 base, leaving 5 bases not matched to a gene. The CDR3 loop reads CASSGQGLSNQPQHF. The CDR3 DNA is TGTGCCAGCTCGGGACAGGGGTTGAGCAATCAGCCCCAGCATTTT.

This clone was observed a handful of times. The V call is TRBV15, the J call TRBJ1-1; D unresolved. CDR3 length: 17 amino acids. In germline, CDR1 is LNHNV, CDR2 YYDKDF (reference sequence). V was cut by 0 bases and J by 2 bases, with 16 bases left in between. As DNA, the CDR3 is TGTGCCACCAGCAGAGACGGAACCGGGAGAGCCAACACTGAAGCTTTCTTT. It codes for CATSRDGTGRANTEAFF. The full variable domain, with the rest looked up from reference TRBV15 and TRBJ1-1, is DAMVIQNPRYQVTQFGKPVTLSCSQTLNHNVMYWYQQKSSQAPKLLFHYYDKDFNNEADTPDNFQSRRPNTSFCFLDIRSPGLGDTAMYLCATSRDGTGRANTEAFFGQGTRLTVV.

The chain joins TRBV10-1 to TRBJ2-3; 13 bases map to TRBD2. Trimming cost V 4 bases and J 4 bases; bases outside gene matches: 8. CDR1 and CDR2 from the germline V gene are WNHNN and SYGVQD (reference sequence). CDR3 length equals 17 residues. This chain's CDR3 is CASSGPSGLAGADTQYF. As DNA, the CDR3 is TGCGCCAGCAGTGGCCCCTCTGGACTAGCGGGAGCAGATACGCAGTATTTT.

The V and J genes are TRBV6-5 and TRBJ1-2, with TRBD1 as a possible D gene (5 bases). Trimming pared 0 bases from V and 6 bases from J, leaving 14 bases between. This CDR3 comprises 15 residues. The V gene's germline CDR1 is MNHEY and CDR2 SVGAGI. In nucleotides, the CDR3 is TGTGCCAGCAGTTACTCGATCGGTCAGGGCAATGGCTACACCTTC. Protein: CASSYSIGQGNGYTF.

The CDR3 DNA sequence: TGTGCCAGCAGCGTTAGCTGGAGAAGCTCTGGAAACACCATATATTTT. Its protein is CASSVSWRSSGNTIYF. The genes are TRBV9 and TRBJ1-3; D remains ambiguous. Germline values: CDR1 SGDLS, CDR2 YYNGEE. The CDR3 loop spans 16 amino acids. Trimming shortened V by 2 bases and J by 0 bases, and 12 bases separated the two germline ends.

The rearrangement joins TRBV5-1 to TRBJ1-1; D gene ambiguous. Germline values: CDR1 SGHRS, CDR2 YFSETQ. V lost 4 bases and J lost 1, with 14 bases in between. This CDR3 spans 15 amino acids. Here the CDR3 reads CASSLQTSGNTEAFF. CDR3 nucleotide sequence: TGCGCCAGCAGCCTCCAGACAAGTGGGAACACTGAAGCTTTCTTT.

CDR3 loop: CASSGGLAKNIQYF. CDR3 DNA sequence: TGCGCCAGCAGCGGGGGGCTAGCCAAAAACATTCAGTACTTC. The V gene is TRBV10-1, the J gene TRBJ2-4; tentatively, D is TRBD2 (7 bases). Germline V lookup: CDR1 WNHNN, CDR2 SYGVQD (reference sequence). CDR3 size: 14 residues. Trimming removed 6 bases from V and 0 bases from J, with 9 bases in between.

The chain employs TRBV20-1 and TRBJ1-2, with unresolved D. The CDR3 is 11 residues long. V lost 3 bases and J 8 bases, leaving 10 bases between the germline ends. Germline assignment: CDR1 DFQATT and CDR2 SNEGSKA (reference sequence). The CDR3 DNA reads TGCAGTGCTAGGTGGCTAAGAGGCTACACCTTC. It translates to CSARWLRGYTF.

This clone came up once. DNA for the CDR3: TGTGCCAGCAGCCCGGGACAGGGCCGGTACGAGCAGTACTTC. Protein sequence: CASSPGQGRYEQYF. The chain joins TRBV5-4 to TRBJ2-7; TRBD1 agrees at 9 bases. The CDR3 extends over 14 amino acids. Unmatched junction bases numbered 6, after V lost 4 bases and J lost 4 bases. Germline loops: CDR1 SGHNT, CDR2 YYREEE (reference sequence).

The chain is built from TRBV18 and TRBJ2-7; 7 bases match TRBD1. This CDR3 region has 14 residues. Losses at the gene ends were 3 bases for V and 2 bases for J; bases not matched to a gene: 4. The germline CDR1 and CDR2 sequences are KGHSH and LQKENI. The CDR3 DNA reads as TGTGCCAGCTCACCCCGACAGGGTGCCTACGAGCAGTACTTC. Translating gives CASSPRQGAYEQYF. Based on the CDR3 plus reference TRBV18 and TRBJ2-7, the full variable domain is NAGVMQNPRHLVRRRGQEARLRCSPMKGHSHVYWYRQLPEEGLKFMVYLQKENIIDESGMPKERFSAEFPKEGPSILRIQQVVRGDSAAYFCASSPRQGAYEQYFGPGTRLTVT.

The V gene is TRBV19, the J gene TRBJ1-2; D remains ambiguous. V dropped 9 bases and J dropped 4 bases, with 9 bases sitting between them. The CDR3 length is 11 residues. The germline CDR1 and CDR2 sequences are LNHDA and SQIVND (reference sequence). CDR3 DNA sequence: TGTGCCAGACCCTTCATCTATGGCTACACCTTC. This translates into CARPFIYGYTF.